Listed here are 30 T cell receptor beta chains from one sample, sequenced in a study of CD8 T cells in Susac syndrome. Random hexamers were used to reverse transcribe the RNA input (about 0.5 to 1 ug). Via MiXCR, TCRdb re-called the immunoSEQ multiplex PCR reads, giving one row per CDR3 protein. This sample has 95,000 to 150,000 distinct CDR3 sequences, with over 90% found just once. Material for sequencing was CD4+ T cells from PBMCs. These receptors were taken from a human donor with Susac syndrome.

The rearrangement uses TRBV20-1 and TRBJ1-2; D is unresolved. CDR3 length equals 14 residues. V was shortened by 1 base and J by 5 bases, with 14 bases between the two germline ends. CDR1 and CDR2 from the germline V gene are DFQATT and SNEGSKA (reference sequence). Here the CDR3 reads CSARVSGIPYGYTF. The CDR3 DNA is TGCAGTGCTAGAGTTTCCGGGATCCCTTATGGCTACACCTTC.

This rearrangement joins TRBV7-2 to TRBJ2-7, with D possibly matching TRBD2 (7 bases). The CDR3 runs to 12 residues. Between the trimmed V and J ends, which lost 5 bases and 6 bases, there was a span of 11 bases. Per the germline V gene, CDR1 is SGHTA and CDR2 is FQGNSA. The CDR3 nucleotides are TGTGCCAGCAGCCCGAGGGGGGGCGAGCAGTACTTC. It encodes CASSPRGGEQYF.

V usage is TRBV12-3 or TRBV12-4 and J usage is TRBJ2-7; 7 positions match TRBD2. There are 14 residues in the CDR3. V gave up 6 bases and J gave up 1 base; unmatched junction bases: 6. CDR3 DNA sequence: TGTGCCAGCAGCATGGGAGGGAGGTCCTACGAGCAGTACTTC. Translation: CASSMGGRSYEQYF.

The CDR3 reads CASSLLAGVQETQYF. The CDR3 nucleotides are TGTGCCAGCAGCTTACTCGCGGGAGTCCAAGAGACCCAGTACTTC. This sequence joins TRBV7-2 and TRBJ2-5, with TRBD2 matching over 7 bases. The CDR3 covers 15 residues. Germline V gene data show CDR1 as SGHTA and CDR2 as FQGNSA. The V segment lost 2 bases and the J segment 1 base; nucleotides outside the gene matches: 4.

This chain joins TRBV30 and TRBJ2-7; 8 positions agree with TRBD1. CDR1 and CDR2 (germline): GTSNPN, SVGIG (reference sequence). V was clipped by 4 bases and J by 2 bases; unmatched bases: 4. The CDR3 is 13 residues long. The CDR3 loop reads CAWTGTGTYEQYF. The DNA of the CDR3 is TGTGCCTGGACCGGGACAGGAACCTACGAGCAGTACTTC.

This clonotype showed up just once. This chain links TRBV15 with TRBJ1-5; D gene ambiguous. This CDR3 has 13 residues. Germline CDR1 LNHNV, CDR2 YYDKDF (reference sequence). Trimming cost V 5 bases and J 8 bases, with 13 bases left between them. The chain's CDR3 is CATSRSLYEPQHF. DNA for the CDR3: TGTGCCACCAGCCGATCGTTGTATGAGCCCCAGCATTTT.

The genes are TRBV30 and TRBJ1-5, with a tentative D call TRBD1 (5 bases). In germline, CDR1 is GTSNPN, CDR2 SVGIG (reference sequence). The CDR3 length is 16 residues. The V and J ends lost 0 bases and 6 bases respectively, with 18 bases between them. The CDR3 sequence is CAWSVRSRGRGQPQHF. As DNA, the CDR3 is TGTGCCTGGAGTGTACGATCGAGGGGACGAGGTCAGCCCCAGCATTTT.

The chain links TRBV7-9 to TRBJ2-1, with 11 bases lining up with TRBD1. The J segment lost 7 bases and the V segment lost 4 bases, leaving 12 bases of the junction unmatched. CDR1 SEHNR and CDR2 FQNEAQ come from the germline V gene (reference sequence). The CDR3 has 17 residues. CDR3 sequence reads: CASSSDTGTGGMNEQFF. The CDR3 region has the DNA TGTGCCAGCAGCTCCGACACCGGGACAGGGGGGATGAATGAGCAGTTCTTC.

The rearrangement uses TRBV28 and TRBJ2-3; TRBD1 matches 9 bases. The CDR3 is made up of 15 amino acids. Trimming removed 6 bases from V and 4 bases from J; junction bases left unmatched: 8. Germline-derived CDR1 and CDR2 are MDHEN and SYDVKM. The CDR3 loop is CASSSSGTGSDTQYF. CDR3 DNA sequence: TGTGCCAGCAGCTCATCCGGGACAGGGTCAGATACGCAGTATTTT.

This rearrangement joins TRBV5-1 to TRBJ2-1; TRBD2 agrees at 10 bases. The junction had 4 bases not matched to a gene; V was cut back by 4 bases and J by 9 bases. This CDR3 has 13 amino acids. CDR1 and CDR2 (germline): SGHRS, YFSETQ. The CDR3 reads CASSQLAGLEQFF. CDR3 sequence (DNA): TGCGCCAGCAGCCAACTAGCGGGACTTGAGCAGTTCTTC.

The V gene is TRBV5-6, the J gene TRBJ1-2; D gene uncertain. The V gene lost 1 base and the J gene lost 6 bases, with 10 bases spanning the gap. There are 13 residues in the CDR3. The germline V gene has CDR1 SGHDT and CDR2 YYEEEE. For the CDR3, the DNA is TGTGCCAGCAGCTTGCGTCAGAGCGATGGCTACACCTTC. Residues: CASSLRQSDGYTF.

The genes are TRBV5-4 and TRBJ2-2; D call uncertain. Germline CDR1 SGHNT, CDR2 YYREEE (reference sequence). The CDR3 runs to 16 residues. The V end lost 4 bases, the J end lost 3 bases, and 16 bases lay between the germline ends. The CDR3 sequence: CASSRSVGLDTGELFF. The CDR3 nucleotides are TGTGCCAGCAGCCGCTCCGTTGGCCTTGACACCGGGGAGCTGTTTTTT.

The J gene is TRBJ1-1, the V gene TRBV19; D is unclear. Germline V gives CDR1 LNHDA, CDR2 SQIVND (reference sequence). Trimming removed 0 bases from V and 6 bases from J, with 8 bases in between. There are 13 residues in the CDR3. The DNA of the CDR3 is TGTGCCAGTAGTATAGAGCGAAGAGCTGAAGCTTTCTTT. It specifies CASSIERRAEAFF.

CDR3: CASTHGRISYNEQFF. The CDR3 nucleotides read TGTGCCAGCACCCACGGGAGAATCTCCTACAATGAGCAGTTCTTC. This chain connects TRBV6-2 or TRBV6-3 to TRBJ2-1; D perhaps matches TRBD2 (6 bases). This CDR3 contains 15 residues. V lost 7 bases and J 0 bases, leaving 13 bases between the germline ends. Germline loops: CDR1 MNHEY, CDR2 SVGEGT.

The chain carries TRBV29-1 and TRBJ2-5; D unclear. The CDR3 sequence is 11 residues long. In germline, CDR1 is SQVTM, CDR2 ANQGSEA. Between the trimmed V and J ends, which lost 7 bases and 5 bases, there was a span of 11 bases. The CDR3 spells CSGAGWETQYF. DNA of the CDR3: TGCAGCGGTGCAGGTTGGGAGACCCAGTACTTC.

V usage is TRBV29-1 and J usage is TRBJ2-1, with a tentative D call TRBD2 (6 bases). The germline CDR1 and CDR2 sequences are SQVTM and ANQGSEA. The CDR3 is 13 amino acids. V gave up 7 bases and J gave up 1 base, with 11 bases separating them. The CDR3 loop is CSAGRGSYNEQFF. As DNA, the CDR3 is TGCAGCGCGGGTCGGGGGTCCTACAATGAGCAGTTCTTC.

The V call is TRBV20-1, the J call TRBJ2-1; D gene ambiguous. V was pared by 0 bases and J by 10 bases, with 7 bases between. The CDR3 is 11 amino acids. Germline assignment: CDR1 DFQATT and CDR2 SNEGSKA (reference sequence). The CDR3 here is CSARDLGEQFF. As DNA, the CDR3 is TGCAGTGCTAGAGATCTTGGGGAGCAGTTCTTC.

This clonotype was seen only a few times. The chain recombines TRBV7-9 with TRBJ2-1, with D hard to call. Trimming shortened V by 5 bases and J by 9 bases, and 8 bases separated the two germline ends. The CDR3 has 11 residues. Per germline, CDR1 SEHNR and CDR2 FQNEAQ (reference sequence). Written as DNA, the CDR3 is TGTGCCAGCAGCACCTCGGGTGAGCAGTTCTTC. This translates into CASSTSGEQFF.

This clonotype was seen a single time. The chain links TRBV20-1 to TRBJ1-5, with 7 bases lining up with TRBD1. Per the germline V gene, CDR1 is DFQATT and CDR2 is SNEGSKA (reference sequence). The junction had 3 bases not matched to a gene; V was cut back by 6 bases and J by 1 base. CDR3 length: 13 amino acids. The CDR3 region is CSAKQGSNQPQHF. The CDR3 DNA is TGCAGTGCAAAACAGGGGAGCAATCAGCCCCAGCATTTT.

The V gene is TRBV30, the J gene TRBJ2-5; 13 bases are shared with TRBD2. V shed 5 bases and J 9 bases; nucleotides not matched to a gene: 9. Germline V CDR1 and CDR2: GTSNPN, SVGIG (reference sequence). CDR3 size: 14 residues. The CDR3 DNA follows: TGTGCCTGGTACTCCTCCGGGACTAGCGGGGCCCAGTACTTC. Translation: CAWYSSGTSGAQYF.

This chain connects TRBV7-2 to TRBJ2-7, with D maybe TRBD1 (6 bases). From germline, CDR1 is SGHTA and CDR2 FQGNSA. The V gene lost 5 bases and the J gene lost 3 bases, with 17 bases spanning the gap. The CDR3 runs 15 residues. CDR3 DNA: TGTGCCAGCAGCGCCCGACAGGTTCCGAACTACGAGCAGTACTTC. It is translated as CASSARQVPNYEQYF.

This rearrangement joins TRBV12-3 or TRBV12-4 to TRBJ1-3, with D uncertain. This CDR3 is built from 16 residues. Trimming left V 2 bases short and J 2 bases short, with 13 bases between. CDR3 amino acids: CASSLSLTTPGNTIYF. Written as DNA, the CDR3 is TGTGCCAGCAGTTTAAGCTTAACGACTCCTGGAAACACCATATATTTT.

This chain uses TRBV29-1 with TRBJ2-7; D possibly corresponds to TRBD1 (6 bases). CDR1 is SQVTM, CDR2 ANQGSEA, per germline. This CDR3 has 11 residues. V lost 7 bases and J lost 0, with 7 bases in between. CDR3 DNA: TGCAGCGGCAGGGGCTCCTACGAGCAGTACTTC. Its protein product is CSGRGSYEQYF.

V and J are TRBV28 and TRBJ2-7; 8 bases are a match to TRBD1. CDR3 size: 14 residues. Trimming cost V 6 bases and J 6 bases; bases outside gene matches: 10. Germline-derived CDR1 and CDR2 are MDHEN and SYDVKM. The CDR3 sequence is CASRSDRASLEQYF. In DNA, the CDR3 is TGTGCCAGCAGATCGGACAGGGCGTCACTCGAGCAGTACTTC.

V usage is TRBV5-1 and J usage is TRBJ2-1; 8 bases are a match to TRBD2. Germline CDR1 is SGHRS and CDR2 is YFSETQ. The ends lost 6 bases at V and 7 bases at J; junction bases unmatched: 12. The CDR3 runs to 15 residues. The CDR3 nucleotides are TGCGCCAGCACCCGGGAAGCGGGAGTGGTAAATGAGCAGTTCTTC. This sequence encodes CASTREAGVVNEQFF.

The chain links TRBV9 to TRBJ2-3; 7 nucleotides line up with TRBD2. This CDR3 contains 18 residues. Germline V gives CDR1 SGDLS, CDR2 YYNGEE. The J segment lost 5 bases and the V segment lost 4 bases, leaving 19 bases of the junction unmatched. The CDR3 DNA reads TGTGCCAGCAGCCCAGAGGGAGTGCGGGGGATCCGGGTAGATACGCAGTATTTT. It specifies CASSPEGVRGIRVDTQYF.

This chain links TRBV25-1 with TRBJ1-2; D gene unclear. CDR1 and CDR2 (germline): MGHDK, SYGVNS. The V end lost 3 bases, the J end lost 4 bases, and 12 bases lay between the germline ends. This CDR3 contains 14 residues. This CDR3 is CASSDPGRRYGYTF. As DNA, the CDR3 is TGTGCCAGCAGTGACCCCGGACGACGCTATGGCTACACCTTC.

The CDR3 spells CASSSDSGANVLTF. Here the CDR3 DNA reads TGTGCCAGCAGCTCCGATTCTGGGGCCAACGTCCTGACTTTC. This rearrangement joins TRBV7-2 to TRBJ2-6; D remains unclear. V lost 4 bases and J lost 1, with 5 bases in between. Germline assignment: CDR1 SGHTA and CDR2 FQGNSA. The CDR3 runs to 14 residues.

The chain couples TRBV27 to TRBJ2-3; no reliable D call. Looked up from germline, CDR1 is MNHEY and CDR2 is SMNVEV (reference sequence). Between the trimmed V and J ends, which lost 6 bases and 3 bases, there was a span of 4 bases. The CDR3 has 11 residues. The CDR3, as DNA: TGTGCCAGCAGAAGTACAGATACGCAGTATTTT. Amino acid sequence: CASRSTDTQYF.

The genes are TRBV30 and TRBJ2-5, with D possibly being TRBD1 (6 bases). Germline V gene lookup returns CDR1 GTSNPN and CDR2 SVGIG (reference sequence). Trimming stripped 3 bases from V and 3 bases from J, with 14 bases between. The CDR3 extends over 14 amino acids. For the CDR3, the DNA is TGTGCCTGGAGCCGAGGGACAACGAAAGAGACCCAGTACTTC. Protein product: CAWSRGTTKETQYF.